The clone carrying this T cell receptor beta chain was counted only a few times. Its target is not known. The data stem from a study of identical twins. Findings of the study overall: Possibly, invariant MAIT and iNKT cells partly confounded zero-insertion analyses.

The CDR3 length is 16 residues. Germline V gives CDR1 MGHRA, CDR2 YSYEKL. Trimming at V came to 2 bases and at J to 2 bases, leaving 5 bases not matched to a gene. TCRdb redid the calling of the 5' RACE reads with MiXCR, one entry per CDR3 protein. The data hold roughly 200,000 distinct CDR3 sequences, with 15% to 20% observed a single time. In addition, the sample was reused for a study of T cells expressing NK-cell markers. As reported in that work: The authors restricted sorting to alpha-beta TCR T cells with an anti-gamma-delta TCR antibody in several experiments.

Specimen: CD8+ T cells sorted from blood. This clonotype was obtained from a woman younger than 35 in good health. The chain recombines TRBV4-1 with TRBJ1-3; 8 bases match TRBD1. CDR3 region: CASSQRGTGPGNTIYF. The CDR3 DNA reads TGCGCCAGCAGCCAAAGGGGGACAGGACCTGGAAACACCATATATTTT.